The clone carrying this T cell receptor beta chain appeared a few times. The antigen remains undetermined. The entry originates in a study of CD8 T cells in Susac syndrome. General observations from the study: The study conceded that relatively few individuals underwent its TCR sequencing and HLA analysis.

Reverse transcription used about 0.45 to 1 ug RNA and random hexamers. An immunoSEQ multiplex PCR generated amplified TCR beta CDR3 products spanning 54 Vbeta and 13 Jbeta. Each CDR3 protein gets one entry after TCRdb re-called the immunoSEQ multiplex PCR reads with MiXCR. The table shows some 120,000 distinct CDR3 sequences, with 92% occurring only once. TEMRA cells underwent FACS enrichment and CD8+ and CD4+ T cells underwent negative isolation. Germline values: CDR1 SGHRS, CDR2 YFSETQ. This CDR3 has 16 amino acids. V was pared by 0 bases and J by 3 bases, with 3 bases of the junction left unmatched.

The receptor was isolated from a human donor in good health. This chain uses TRBV5-1 with TRBJ2-3; 11 bases match TRBD1. The sequenced sample consisted of CD4+ T cells from PBMCs. In DNA, the CDR3 is TGCGCCAGCAGCTTGGACGGGACAGGGGGTACAGATACGCAGTATTTT. As protein: CASSLDGTGGTDTQYF.